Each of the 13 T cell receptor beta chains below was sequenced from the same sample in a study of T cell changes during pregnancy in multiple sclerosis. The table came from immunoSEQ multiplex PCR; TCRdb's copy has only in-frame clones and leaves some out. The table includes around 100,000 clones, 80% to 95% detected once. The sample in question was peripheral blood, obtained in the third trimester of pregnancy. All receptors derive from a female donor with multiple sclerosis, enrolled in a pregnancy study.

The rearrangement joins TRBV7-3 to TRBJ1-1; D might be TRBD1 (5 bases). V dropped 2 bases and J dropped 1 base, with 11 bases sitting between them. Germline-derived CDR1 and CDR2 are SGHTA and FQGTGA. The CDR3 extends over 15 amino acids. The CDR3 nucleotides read TGTGCCAGCAGCTTACGAGTCCAGGGGAACACTGAAGCTTTCTTT. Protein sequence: CASSLRVQGNTEAFF.

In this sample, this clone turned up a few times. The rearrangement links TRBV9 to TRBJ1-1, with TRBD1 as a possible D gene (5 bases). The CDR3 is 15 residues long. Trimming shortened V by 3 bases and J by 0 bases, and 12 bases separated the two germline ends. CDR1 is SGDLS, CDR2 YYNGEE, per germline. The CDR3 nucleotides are TGTGCCAGCAGCGCCCAGACAGATGTGAACACTGAAGCTTTCTTT. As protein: CASSAQTDVNTEAFF.

The CDR3 DNA sequence: TGTGCCAGTAGTATCCAGGAGGTGGGCAATCAGCCCCAGCATTTT. Translated, it gives CASSIQEVGNQPQHF. This chain joins TRBV19 and TRBJ1-5; D gene unclear. Deletions cut 3 bases from V and 2 bases from J, with 11 bases between. CDR3 size: 15 residues. Germline V gene sequence: CDR1 LNHDA, CDR2 SQIVND (reference sequence).

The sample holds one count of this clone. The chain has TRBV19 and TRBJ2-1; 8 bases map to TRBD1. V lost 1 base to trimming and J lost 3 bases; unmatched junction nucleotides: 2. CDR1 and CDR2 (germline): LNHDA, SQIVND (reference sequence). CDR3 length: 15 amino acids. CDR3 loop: CASSIVGTGYNEQFF. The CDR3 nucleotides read TGTGCCAGTAGTATAGTAGGGACAGGCTACAATGAGCAGTTCTTC. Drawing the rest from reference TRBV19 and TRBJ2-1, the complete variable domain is DGGITQSPKYLFRKEGQNVTLSCEQNLNHDAMYWYRQDPGQGLRLIYYSQIVNDFQKGDIAEGYSVSREKKESFPLTVTSAQKNPTAFYLCASSIVGTGYNEQFFGPGTRLTVL.

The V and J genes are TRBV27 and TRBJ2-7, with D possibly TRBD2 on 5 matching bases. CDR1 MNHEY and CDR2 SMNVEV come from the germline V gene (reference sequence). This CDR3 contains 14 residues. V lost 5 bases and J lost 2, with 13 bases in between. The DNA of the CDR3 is TGTGCCAGCAGTGCGGGCGAGGGCGCCTACGAGCAGTACTTC. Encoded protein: CASSAGEGAYEQYF.

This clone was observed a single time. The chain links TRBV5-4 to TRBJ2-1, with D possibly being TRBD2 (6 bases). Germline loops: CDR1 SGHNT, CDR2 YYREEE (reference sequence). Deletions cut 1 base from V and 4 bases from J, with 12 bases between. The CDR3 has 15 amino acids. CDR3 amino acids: CASSLQRGRYNEQFF. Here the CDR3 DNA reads TGTGCCAGCAGCTTGCAACGGGGGAGGTACAATGAGCAGTTCTTC.

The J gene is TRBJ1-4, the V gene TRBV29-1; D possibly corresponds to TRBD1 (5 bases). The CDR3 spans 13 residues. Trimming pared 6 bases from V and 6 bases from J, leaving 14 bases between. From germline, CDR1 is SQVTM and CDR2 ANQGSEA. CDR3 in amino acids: CSVSRGGDEKLFF. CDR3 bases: TGCAGCGTATCAAGGGGAGGGGATGAAAAACTGTTTTTT. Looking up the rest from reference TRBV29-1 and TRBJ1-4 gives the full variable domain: SAVISQKPSRDICQRGTSLTIQCQVDSQVTMMFWYRQQPGQSLTLIATANQGSEATYESGFVIDKFPISRPNLTFSTLTVSNMSPEDSSIYLCSVSRGGDEKLFFGSGTQLSVL.

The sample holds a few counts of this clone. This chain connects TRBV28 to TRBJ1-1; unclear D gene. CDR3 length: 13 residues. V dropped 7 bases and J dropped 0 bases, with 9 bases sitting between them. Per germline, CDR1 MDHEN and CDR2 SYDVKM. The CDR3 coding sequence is TGTGCCAGCAACGAGCTGATGAACACTGAAGCTTTCTTT. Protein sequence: CASNELMNTEAFF.

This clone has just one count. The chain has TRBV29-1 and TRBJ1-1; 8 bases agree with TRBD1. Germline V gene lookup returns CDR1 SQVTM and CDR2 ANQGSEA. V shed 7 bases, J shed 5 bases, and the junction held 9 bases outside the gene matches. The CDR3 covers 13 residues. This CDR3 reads CSAADRARTEAFF. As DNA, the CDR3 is TGCAGCGCCGCGGACAGGGCAAGGACTGAAGCTTTCTTT.

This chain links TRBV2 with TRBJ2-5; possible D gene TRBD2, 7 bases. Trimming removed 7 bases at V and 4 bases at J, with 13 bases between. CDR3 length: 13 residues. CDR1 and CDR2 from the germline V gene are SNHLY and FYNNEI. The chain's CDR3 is CASNLGGGETQYF. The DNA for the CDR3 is TGTGCCAGCAACCTGGGAGGGGGAGAGACCCAGTACTTC.

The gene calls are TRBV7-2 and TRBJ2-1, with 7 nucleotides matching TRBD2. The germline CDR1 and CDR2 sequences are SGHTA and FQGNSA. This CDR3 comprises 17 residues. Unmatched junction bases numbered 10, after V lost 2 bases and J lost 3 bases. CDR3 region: CASSLLGGSQLYNEQFF. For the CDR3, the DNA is TGTGCCAGCAGCTTATTGGGGGGGAGCCAGCTCTACAATGAGCAGTTCTTC.

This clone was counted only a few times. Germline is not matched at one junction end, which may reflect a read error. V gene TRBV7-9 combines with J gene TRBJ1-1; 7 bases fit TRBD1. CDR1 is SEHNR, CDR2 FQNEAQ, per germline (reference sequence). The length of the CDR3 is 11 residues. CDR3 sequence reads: CASSRDSPIPF. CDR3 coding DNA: TGTGCCAGCAGCAGGGACAGCCCGATCCCCTTT.

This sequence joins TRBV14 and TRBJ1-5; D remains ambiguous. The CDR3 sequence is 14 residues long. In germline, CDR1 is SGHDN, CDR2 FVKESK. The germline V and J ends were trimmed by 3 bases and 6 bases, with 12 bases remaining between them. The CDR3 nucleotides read TGTGCCAGCAGCCAGGCGGGGTCGACTCAGCCCCAGCATTTT. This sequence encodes CASSQAGSTQPQHF.